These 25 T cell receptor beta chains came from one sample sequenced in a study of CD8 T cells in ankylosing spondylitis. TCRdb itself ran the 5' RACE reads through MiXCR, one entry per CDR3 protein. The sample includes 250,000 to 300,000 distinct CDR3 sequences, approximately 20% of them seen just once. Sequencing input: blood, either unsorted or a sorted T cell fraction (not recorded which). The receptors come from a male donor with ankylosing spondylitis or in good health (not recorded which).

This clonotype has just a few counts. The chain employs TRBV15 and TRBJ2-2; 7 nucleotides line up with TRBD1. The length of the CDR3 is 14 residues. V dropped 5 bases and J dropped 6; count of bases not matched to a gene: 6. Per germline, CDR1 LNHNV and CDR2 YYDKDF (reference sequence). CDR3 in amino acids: CATSVTGAAGELFF. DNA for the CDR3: TGTGCCACCAGCGTTACAGGGGCGGCCGGGGAGCTGTTTTTT.

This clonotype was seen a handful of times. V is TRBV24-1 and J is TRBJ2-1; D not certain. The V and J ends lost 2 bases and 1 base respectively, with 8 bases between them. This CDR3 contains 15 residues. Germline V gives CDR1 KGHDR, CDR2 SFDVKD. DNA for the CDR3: TGTGCCACCAGTGATTCGTGGGAATCCTACAATGAGCAGTTCTTC. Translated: CATSDSWESYNEQFF.

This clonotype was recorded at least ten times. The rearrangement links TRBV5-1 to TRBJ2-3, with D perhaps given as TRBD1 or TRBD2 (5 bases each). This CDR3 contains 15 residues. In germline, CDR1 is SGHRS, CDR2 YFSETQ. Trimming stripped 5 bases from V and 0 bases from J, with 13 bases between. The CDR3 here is CASRDGGPSTDTQYF. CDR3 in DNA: TGCGCCAGCAGAGATGGGGGACCCAGCACAGATACGCAGTATTTT.

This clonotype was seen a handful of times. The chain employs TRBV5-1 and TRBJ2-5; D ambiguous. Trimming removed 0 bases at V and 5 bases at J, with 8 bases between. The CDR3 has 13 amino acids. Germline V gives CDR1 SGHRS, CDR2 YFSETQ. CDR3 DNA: TGCGCCAGCAGCTTGGCCAGTGTCGAGACCCAGTACTTC. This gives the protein CASSLASVETQYF.

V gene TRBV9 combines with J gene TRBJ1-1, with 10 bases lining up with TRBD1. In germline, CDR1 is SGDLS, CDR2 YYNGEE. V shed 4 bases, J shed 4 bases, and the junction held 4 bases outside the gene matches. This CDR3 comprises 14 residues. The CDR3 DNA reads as TGTGCCAGCAGCAAAGGACAGGGGGTCACTGAAGCTTTCTTT. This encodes CASSKGQGVTEAFF. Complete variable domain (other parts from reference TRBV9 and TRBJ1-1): DSGVTQTPKHLITATGQRVTLRCSPRSGDLSVYWYQQSLDQGLQFLIQYYNGEERAKGNILERFSAQQFPDLHSELNLSSLELGDSALYFCASSKGQGVTEAFFGQGTRLTVV.

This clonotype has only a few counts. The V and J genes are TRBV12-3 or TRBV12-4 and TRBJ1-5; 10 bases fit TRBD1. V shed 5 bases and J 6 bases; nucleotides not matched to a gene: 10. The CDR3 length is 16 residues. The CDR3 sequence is CASSPAGTGAPQPQHF. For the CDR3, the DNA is TGTGCCAGCAGTCCTGCCGGGACAGGGGCCCCTCAGCCCCAGCATTTT.

This CDR3 is CASSELQGRDTQYF. Written as DNA, the CDR3 is TGTGCCAGCAGTGAACTACAGGGCAGAGATACGCAGTATTTT. The chain joins TRBV2 to TRBJ2-3; D might be TRBD1 (6 bases). V lost 2 bases, J lost 5 bases, and 11 bases lay in between. Germline V gives CDR1 SNHLY, CDR2 FYNNEI. The CDR3 covers 14 residues.

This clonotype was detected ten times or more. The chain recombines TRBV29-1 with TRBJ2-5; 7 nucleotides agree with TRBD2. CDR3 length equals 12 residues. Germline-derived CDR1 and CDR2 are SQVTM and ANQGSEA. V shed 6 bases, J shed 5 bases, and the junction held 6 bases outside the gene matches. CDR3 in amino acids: CSVGGSLETQYF. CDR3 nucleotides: TGCAGCGTGGGAGGGAGTTTGGAGACCCAGTACTTC.

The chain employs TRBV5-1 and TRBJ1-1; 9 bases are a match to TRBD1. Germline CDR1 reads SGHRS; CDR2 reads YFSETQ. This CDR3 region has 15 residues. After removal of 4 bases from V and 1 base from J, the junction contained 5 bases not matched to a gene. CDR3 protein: CASSPGQGWNTEAFF. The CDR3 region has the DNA TGCGCCAGCAGCCCGGGACAGGGTTGGAACACTGAAGCTTTCTTT.

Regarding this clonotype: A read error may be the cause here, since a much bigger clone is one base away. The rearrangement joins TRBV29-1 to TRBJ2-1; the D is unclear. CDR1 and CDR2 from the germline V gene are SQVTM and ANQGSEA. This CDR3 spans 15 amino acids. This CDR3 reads CSADGGAGSCNEQFF. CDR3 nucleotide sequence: TGCAGCGCCGATGGCGGTGCCGGCTCCTGCAATGAGCAGTTCTTC.

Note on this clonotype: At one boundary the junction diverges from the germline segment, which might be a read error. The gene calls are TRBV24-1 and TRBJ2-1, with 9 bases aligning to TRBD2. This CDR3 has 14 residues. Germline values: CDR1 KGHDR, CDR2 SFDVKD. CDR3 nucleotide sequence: TGTGCCACCAGTGTGCGGGGGGGATACACTGAGCAGTTCTTC. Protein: CATSVRGGYTEQFF.

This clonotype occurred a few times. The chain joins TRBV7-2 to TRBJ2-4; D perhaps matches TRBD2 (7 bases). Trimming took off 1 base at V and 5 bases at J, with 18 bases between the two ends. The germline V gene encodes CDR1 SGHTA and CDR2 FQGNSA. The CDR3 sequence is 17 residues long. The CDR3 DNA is TGTGCCAGCAGCTTAGTGTTATGGGGGGGGGCCCAAAACATTCAGTACTTC. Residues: CASSLVLWGGAQNIQYF.

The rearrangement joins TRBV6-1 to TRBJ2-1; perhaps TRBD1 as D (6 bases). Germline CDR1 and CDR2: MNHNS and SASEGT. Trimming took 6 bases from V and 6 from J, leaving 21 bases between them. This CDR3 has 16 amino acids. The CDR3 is CASRSTAGQSGNEQFF. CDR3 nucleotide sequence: TGTGCCAGCAGGTCTACGGCAGGACAGTCAGGCAATGAGCAGTTCTTC.

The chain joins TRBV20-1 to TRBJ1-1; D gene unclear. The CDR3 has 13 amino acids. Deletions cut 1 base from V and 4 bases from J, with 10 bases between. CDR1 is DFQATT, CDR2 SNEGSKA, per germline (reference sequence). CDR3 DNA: TGCAGTGCTAGAGCGGTGGGAGCCACTGAAGCTTTCTTT. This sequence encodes CSARAVGATEAFF.

The DNA for the CDR3 is TGCGCCAGCAGCTTGGGTGGGAGGAAGAACACTGAAGCTTTCTTT. It codes for CASSLGGRKNTEAFF. The chain links TRBV5-1 to TRBJ1-1; D not certain. Germline V CDR1 and CDR2: SGHRS, YFSETQ. V gave up 0 bases and J gave up 1 base, with 10 bases separating them. This CDR3 comprises 15 residues.

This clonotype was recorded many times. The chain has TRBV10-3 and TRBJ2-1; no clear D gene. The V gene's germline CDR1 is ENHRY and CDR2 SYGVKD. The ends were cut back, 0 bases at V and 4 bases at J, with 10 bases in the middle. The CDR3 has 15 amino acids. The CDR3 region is CAISESNPDYNEQFF. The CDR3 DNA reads TGTGCCATCAGTGAGTCGAACCCAGATTACAATGAGCAGTTCTTC.

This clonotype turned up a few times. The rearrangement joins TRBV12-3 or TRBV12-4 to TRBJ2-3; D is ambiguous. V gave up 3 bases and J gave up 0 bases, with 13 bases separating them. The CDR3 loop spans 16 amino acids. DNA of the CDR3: TGTGCCAGCAGTTTCTCCGCGACGGACAGCACAGATACGCAGTATTTT. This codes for CASSFSATDSTDTQYF.

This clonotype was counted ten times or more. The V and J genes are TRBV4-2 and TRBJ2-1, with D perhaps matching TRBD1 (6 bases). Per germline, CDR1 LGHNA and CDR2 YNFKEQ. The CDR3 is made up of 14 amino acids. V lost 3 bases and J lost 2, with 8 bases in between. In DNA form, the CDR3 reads TGTGCCAGCAGCCAGGCAGGGGCCTACAATGAGCAGTTCTTC. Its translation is CASSQAGAYNEQFF.

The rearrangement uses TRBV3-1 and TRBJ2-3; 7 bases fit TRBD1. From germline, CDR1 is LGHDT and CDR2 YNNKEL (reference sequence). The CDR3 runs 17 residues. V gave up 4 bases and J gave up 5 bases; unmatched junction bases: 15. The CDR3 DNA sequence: TGTGCCAGCAGCCCCGGGGTAGGGGGCGCGTCTGGAGATACGCAGTATTTT. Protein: CASSPGVGGASGDTQYF.

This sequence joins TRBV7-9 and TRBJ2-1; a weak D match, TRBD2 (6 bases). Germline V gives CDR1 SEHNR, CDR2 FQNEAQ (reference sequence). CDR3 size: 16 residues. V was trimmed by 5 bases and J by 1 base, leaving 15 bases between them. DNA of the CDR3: TGTGCCAGCAGCCCCGGGACTGGCCAATCCTACAATGAGCAGTTCTTC. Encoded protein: CASSPGTGQSYNEQFF.

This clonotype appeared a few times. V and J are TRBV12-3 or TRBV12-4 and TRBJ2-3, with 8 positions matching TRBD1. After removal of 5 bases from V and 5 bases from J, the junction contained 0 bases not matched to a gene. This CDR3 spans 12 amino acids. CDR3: CASSGTGDTQYF. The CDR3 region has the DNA TGTGCCAGCAGTGGGACAGGAGATACGCAGTATTTT.

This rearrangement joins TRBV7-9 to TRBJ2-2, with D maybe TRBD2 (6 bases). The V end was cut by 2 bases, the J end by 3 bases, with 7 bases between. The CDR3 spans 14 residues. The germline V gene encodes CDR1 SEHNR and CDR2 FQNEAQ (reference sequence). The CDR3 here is CASSLTGDTGELFF. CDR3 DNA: TGTGCCAGCAGCTTAACGGGGGACACCGGGGAGCTGTTTTTT. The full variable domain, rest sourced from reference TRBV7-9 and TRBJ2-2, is DTGVSQNPRHKITKRGQNVTFRCDPISEHNRLYWYRQTLGQGPEFLTYFQNEAQLEKSRLLSDRFSAERPKGSFSTLEIQRTEQGDSAMYLCASSLTGDTGELFFGEGSRLTVL.

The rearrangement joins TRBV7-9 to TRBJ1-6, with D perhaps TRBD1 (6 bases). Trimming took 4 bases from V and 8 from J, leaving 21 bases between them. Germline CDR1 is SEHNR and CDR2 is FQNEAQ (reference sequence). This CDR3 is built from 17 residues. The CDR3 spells CASSSNTQGSLDSPLHF. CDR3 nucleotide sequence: TGTGCCAGCAGCTCGAACACACAGGGATCCTTGGATTCACCCCTCCACTTT.

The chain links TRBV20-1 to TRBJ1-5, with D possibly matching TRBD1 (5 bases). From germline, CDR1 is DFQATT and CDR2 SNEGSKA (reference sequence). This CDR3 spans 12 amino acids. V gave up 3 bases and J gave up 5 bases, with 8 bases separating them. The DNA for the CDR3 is TGCAGTGCTAGCGGGGGAGATCAGCCCCAGCATTTT. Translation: CSASGGDQPQHF.

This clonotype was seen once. CDR3 amino acids: CATSDPGGERTGELFF. The CDR3 DNA follows: TGTGCCACCAGTGATCCCGGCGGCGAACGGACCGGGGAGCTGTTTTTT. The chain uses TRBV24-1 and TRBJ2-2; no clear D gene. V lost 3 bases and J 5 bases, leaving 15 bases between the germline ends. The CDR3 loop spans 16 amino acids. Looked up from germline, CDR1 is KGHDR and CDR2 is SFDVKD.